Included here is one T cell receptor beta chain sequence, with context. This entry is derived from a study of T cell responses to AZD1222 COVID-19 vaccine. This CDR3 region has 16 residues. V lost 6 bases to trimming and J lost 7 bases; unmatched junction nucleotides: 7. Germline CDR1 reads KGHDR; CDR2 reads SFDVKD. The table came from immunoSEQ multiplex PCR; TCRdb's copy has only in-frame clones and leaves some out. The sample holds roughly 100,000 clones, 92% seen once. The source of this sequence is an adult in good health. The genes are TRBV24-1 and TRBJ1-6, with 11 bases matching TRBD1. Material: peripheral blood, obtained on day 0 of AZD1222 vaccination. The CDR3, as DNA: TGTGCCACCAGTCCCGGACAGGGGGCGCCGAATTCACCCCTCCACTTT. This encodes CATSPGQGAPNSPLHF.